The table lists the clone carrying this T cell receptor beta chain with a count of one. The V gene's germline CDR1 is LGHDT and CDR2 YNNKEL (reference sequence). V was clipped by 3 bases and J by 4 bases, with 9 bases between them. The CDR3 is 13 residues long. Clones were read by immunoSEQ multiplex PCR, and TCRdb kept only the in-frame ones, dropping some. The sample has 95,000 to 150,000 clones, over 75% seen once. This sample stems from a study of blood T cell repertoires in COVID-19. Study as a whole: The origin of the acute and convalescent COVID-19 samples was the United States, Italy and Spain.

The J gene is TRBJ1-2, the V gene TRBV3-1 (or the pseudogene TRBV3-2); a weak D match, TRBD1 (5 bases). Sequencing input: peripheral blood. The receptor comes from a woman of 80 years or more with acute or convalescent COVID-19. CDR3: CASSQIDSYGYTF. As DNA, the CDR3 is TGTGCCAGCAGCCAGATCGACAGCTATGGCTACACCTTC.